These T cell receptor beta chains were read from a single sample in a study of read filtering for tumor transcriptome and immune sequencing. Each CDR3 protein is one row after TCRdb ran MiXCR on the reads. The repertoire consists of about 58,000 distinct CDR3 sequences, with approximately 13% occurring once and the leading ten covering 16%. The material sequenced was a population of CD138-negative cells sorted from bone marrow. These receptors were collected from a donor at least 40 years old with multiple myeloma. Both conserved end residues are part of each CDR3. A D gene is named only where the DNA matches it firmly. The size of a clone is reported for some rows only, either as once, few or many, or as a class for expanded clones.

D | size | J | V | CDR3 | DNA
NA | NA | TRBJ1-1 | TRBV6-5 | CASSYPSYPGDCTEAFF | TGTGCCAGCAGTTACCCCTCGTATCCGGGGGATTGCACTGAAGCTTTCTTT
NA | NA | TRBJ2-4 | TRBV6-5 | CASSLWKMSENIQYF | TGTGCCAGCAGTCTCTGGAAAATGAGCGAAAACATTCAGTACTTC
TRBD2 | many | TRBJ2-1 | TRBV10-1 | CASSSSGGARDEQFF | TGCGCCAGCAGTAGTAGCGGGGGGGCCAGGGATGAGCAGTTCTTC
NA | many | TRBJ2-6 | TRBV6-5 | CASSYGFRTGANVLTF | TGTGCCAGCAGTTACGGGTTTAGGACTGGGGCCAACGTCCTGACTTTC
TRBD2 | many | TRBJ2-5 | TRBV11-2 | CASARPSGGETQYF | TGTGCCTCTGCGAGGCCTAGCGGGGGTGAGACCCAGTACTTC
TRBD2 | many | TRBJ2-2 | TRBV4-2 | CASSQPGLAGTGELFF | TGTGCCAGCAGCCAACCGGGACTAGCGGGGACCGGGGAGCTGTTTTTT
NA | NA | TRBJ1-1 | TRBV7-3 | CDSSFQGRNTEAFF | TGTGACAGCAGCTTCCAGGGGCGGAACACTGAAGCTTTCTTT
NA | many | TRBJ1-5 | TRBV7-9 | CASSLGGDQPQHF | TGTGCCAGCAGCTTAGGAGGGGATCAGCCCCAGCATTTT
NA | few | TRBJ2-4 | TRBV2 | CATGGDSSQNVQYF | TGTGCCACCGGGGGCGATAGTAGCCAAAACGTTCAGTACTTC
NA | many | TRBJ1-1 | TRBV4-2 | CASSQQHGMNTEAFF | TGTGCCAGCAGCCAGCAACACGGGATGAACACTGAAGCTTTCTTT
NA | NA | TRBJ2-7 | TRBV2 | CASRKPQGLGSYEQYF | TGTGCCAGCAGAAAACCCCAGGGGTTGGGGTCCTACGAGCAGTACTTC
NA | few | TRBJ2-1 | TRBV5-1 | CASSLSPSFGNEQFF | TGCGCCAGCAGCTTGTCCCCTAGTTTCGGGAATGAGCAGTTCTTC
NA | many | TRBJ2-1 | TRBV20-1 | CSASTGILYNEQFF | TGCAGTGCCTCTACAGGGATTTTGTACAATGAGCAGTTCTTC
TRBD2 | few | TRBJ2-5 | TRBV20-1 | CSAGRTSFRETQYF | TGCAGTGCGGGAAGGACTAGCTTCCGAGAGACCCAGTACTTC
NA | few | TRBJ2-3 | TRBV10-3 | CAIAPAGPRTDTQYF | TGTGCCATCGCTCCGGCAGGGCCTCGCACAGATACGCAGTATTTT
TRBD1 | many | TRBJ2-5 | TRBV7-3 | CASSSTRQGSQETQYF | TGTGCCAGCAGCTCGACTCGACAGGGCAGCCAAGAGACCCAGTACTTC
NA | many | TRBJ2-7 | TRBV27 | CASSSPTGQYF | TGTGCCAGCAGTTCCCCGACTGGGCAGTACTTC
NA | many | TRBJ2-3 | TRBV6-6 | CASSYNERTDTQYF | TGTGCCAGCAGTTACAACGAGAGGACAGATACGCAGTATTTT
TRBD1 | many | TRBJ1-2 | TRBV24-1 | CATSDADRGARGYTF | TGTGCCACCAGTGATGCGGACAGGGGGGCGCGTGGCTACACCTTC
NA | many | TRBJ2-3 | TRBV5-1 | CASSQEASTDTQYF | TGCGCCAGCAGCCAGGAAGCTAGCACAGATACGCAGTATTTT
NA | many | TRBJ1-1 | TRBV5-1 | CASSLQGRGEAFF | TGCGCCAGCAGCTTGCAGGGGCGGGGTGAAGCTTTCTTT
NA | NA | TRBJ2-2 | TRBV20-1 | CSARVSGITGELFF | TGCAGTGCTAGAGTTTCAGGGATCACCGGGGAGCTGTTTTTT